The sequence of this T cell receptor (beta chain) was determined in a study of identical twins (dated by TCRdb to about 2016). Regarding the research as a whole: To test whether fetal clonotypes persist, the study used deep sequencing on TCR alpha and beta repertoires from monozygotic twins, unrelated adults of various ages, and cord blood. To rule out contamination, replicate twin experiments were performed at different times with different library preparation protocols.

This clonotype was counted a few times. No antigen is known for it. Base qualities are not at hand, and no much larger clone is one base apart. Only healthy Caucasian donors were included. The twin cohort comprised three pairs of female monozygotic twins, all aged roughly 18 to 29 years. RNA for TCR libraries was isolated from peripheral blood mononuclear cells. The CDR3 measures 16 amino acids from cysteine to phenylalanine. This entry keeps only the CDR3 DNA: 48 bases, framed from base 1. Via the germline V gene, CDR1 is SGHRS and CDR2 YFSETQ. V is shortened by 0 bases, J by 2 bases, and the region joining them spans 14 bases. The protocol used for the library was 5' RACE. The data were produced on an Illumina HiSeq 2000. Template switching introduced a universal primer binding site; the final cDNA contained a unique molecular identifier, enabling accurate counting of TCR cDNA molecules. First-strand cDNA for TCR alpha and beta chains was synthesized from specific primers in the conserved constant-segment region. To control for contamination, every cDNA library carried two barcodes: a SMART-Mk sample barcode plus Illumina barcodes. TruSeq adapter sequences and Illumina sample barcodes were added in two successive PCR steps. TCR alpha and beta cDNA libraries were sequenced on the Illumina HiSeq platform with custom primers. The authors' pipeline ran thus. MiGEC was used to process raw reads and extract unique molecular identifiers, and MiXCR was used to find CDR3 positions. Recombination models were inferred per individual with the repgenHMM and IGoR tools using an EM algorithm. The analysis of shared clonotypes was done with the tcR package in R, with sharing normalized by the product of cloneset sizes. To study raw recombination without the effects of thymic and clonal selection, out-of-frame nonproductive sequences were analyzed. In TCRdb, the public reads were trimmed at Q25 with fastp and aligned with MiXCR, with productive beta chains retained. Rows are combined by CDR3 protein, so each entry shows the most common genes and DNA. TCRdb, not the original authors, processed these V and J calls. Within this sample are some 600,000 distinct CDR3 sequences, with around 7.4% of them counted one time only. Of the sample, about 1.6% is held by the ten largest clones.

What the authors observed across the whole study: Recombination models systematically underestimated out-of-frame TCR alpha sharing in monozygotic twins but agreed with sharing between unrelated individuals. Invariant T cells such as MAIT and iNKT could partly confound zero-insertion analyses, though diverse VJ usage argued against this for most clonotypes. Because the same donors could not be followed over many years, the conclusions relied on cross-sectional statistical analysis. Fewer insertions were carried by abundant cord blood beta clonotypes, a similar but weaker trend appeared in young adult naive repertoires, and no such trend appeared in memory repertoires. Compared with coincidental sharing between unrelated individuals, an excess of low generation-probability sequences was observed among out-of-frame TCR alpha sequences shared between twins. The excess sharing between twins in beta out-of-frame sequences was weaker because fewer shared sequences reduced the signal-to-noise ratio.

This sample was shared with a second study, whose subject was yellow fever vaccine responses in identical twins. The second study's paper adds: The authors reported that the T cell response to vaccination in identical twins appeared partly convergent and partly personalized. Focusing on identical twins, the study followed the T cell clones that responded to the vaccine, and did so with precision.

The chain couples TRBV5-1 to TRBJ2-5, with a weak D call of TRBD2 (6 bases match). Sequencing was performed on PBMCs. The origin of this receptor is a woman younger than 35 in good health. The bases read TGCGCCAGCAGCTTGGGGGACGGGAGTCGGCAAGAGACCCAGTACTTC. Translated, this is CASSLGDGSRQETQYF.